The 25 T cell receptor beta chains below all came from one sample that was sequenced in a study of cytomegalovirus exposure and HLA in healthy donors. Some clones are missing from TCRdb's copy, which holds only in-frame ones; the method was immunoSEQ multiplex PCR. The sample lists roughly 150,000 clones; 96% were seen once. The sample consisted of PBMCs. These TCRs come from a woman between 18 and 29 years old in good health and CMV-seronegative.

In this sample, this clone turned up once. The chain uses TRBV5-4 and TRBJ2-5; D perhaps matches TRBD1 (5 bases). The length of the CDR3 is 13 residues. Trimming removed 4 bases at V and 5 bases at J, with 12 bases between. CDR1 and CDR2 (germline): SGHNT, YYREEE (reference sequence). For the CDR3, the DNA is TGTGCCAGCAGCAAAGGGGTTGAGGAGACCCAGTACTTC. Translating it yields CASSKGVEETQYF. Full variable domain (remainder filled in from reference TRBV5-4 and TRBJ2-5): ETGVTQSPTHLIKTRGQQVTLRCSSQSGHNTVSWYQQALGQGPQFIFQYYREEENGRGNFPPRFSGLQFPNYSSELNVNALELDDSALYLCASSKGVEETQYFGPGTRLLVL.

Written as DNA, the CDR3 is TGTGCCAGCAGCTTGGCCCCGGACTATCGAACGGACGAGCAGTACTTC. This codes for CASSLAPDYRTDEQYF. The chain links TRBV5-4 to TRBJ2-7; possibly TRBD2 for D (6 bases). The CDR3 totals 16 residues. Germline V gene data show CDR1 as SGHNT and CDR2 as YYREEE (reference sequence). V shed 0 bases and J shed 5 bases, with 18 bases lying between them.

The V and J genes are TRBV29-1 and TRBJ2-3; 14 bases are a match to TRBD2. The CDR3 runs to 15 residues. CDR1 and CDR2 from the germline V gene are SQVTM and ANQGSEA. After removal of 6 bases from V and 6 bases from J, the junction contained 8 bases not matched to a gene. CDR3 sequence: CSVRTSGGLADTQYF. Written as DNA, the CDR3 is TGCAGCGTGCGGACTAGCGGGGGGTTAGCGGATACGCAGTATTTT.

The chain carries TRBV5-1 and TRBJ1-4; 9 nucleotides line up with TRBD1. Germline V CDR1 and CDR2: SGHRS, YFSETQ. The CDR3 is 16 residues long. Losses at the gene ends were 4 bases for V and 1 base for J; bases not matched to a gene: 5. CDR3 in DNA: TGCGCCAGCAGCAGGGGACAGGGTGGAACTAATGAAAAACTGTTTTTT. It translates to CASSRGQGGTNEKLFF.

V gene TRBV27 combines with J gene TRBJ1-3; 8 positions match TRBD1. Germline CDR1 MNHEY, CDR2 SMNVEV (reference sequence). This CDR3 comprises 14 residues. J gave up 1 base and V 6 bases, and 2 bases lay outside the gene matches. The CDR3 DNA follows: TGTGCCAGCAGGAGACAGGGGTCTGGAAACACCATATATTTT. It specifies CASRRQGSGNTIYF.

The chain joins TRBV5-4 to TRBJ1-1, with D unclear. The CDR3 extends over 15 amino acids. V lost 4 bases, J lost 5 bases, and 18 bases lay in between. The germline V gene encodes CDR1 SGHNT and CDR2 YYREEE (reference sequence). The CDR3 sequence is CASSLSGGRGTEAFF. DNA of the CDR3: TGTGCCAGCAGCCTATCGGGTGGCCGAGGGACTGAAGCTTTCTTT.

The chain couples TRBV30 to TRBJ1-3; D is perhaps TRBD1 (5 bases). CDR1 GTSNPN and CDR2 SVGIG come from the germline V gene (reference sequence). CDR3 length: 13 amino acids. V was trimmed by 5 bases and J by 3 bases, leaving 11 bases between them. CDR3 nucleotide sequence: TGTGCCTGGTACAGGTCCTTTGGAAACACCATATATTTT. Protein sequence: CAWYRSFGNTIYF.

This sequence joins TRBV14 and TRBJ2-7, with D maybe TRBD2 (5 bases). The V end lost 5 bases, the J end lost 0 bases, and 11 bases lay between the germline ends. The CDR3 extends over 14 amino acids. CDR1 SGHDN and CDR2 FVKESK come from the germline V gene. CDR3 amino acids: CASSSPGSSYEQYF. For the CDR3, the DNA is TGTGCCAGCAGCTCTCCGGGGAGCTCCTACGAGCAGTACTTC.

This clone was detected only once. V gene TRBV5-6 combines with J gene TRBJ2-3; 8 bases are a match to TRBD2. V trimming: 4 bases; J trimming: 2 bases; junction bases outside the gene matches: 6. CDR3 size: 15 residues. CDR1 is SGHDT, CDR2 YYEEEE, per germline. The CDR3 sequence is CASSRGLANTDTQYF. The CDR3 nucleotides are TGTGCCAGCAGCCGAGGACTAGCAAACACAGATACGCAGTATTTT.

The J gene is TRBJ1-2, the V gene TRBV27, with D unresolved. CDR3 length equals 13 residues. Deletions cut 5 bases from V and 10 bases from J, with 17 bases between. CDR1 MNHEY and CDR2 SMNVEV come from the germline V gene (reference sequence). DNA of the CDR3: TGTGCCAGCAGTCCCGCCAGATACTGGGCCTACACCTTC. Amino acids: CASSPARYWAYTF.

V gene TRBV9 combines with J gene TRBJ1-6; possibly TRBD1 for D (5 bases). Trimming shortened V by 0 bases and J by 11 bases, and 6 bases separated the two germline ends. Germline V gene lookup returns CDR1 SGDLS and CDR2 YYNGEE. CDR3 length: 12 residues. DNA of the CDR3: TGTGCCAGCAGCGTAGAAGGGGCACCCCTCCACTTT. Its translation is CASSVEGAPLHF. Combining the CDR3 with reference TRBV9 and TRBJ1-6 gives the whole variable domain DSGVTQTPKHLITATGQRVTLRCSPRSGDLSVYWYQQSLDQGLQFLIQYYNGEERAKGNILERFSAQQFPDLHSELNLSSLELGDSALYFCASSVEGAPLHFGNGTRLTVT.

CDR3 DNA sequence: TGTGCCAGCAGCTTATCAGCGGGGGGACAAGAGACCCAGTACTTC. This codes for CASSLSAGGQETQYF. V is TRBV7-3 and J is TRBJ2-5; 9 bases are a match to TRBD2. V dropped 2 bases and J dropped 2; count of bases not matched to a gene: 3. Germline values: CDR1 SGHTA, CDR2 FQGTGA. The length of the CDR3 is 15 residues.

The chain uses TRBV29-1 and TRBJ1-2; TRBD1 is a possible D gene (5 bases). Germline CDR1 SQVTM, CDR2 ANQGSEA. The CDR3 spans 12 residues. V was shortened by 4 bases and J by 3 bases, with 9 bases between the two germline ends. As DNA, the CDR3 is TGCAGCGTTGGAGACAGTTACTATGGCTACACCTTC. This translates into CSVGDSYYGYTF. Full variable domain (missing parts from reference TRBV29-1 and TRBJ1-2): SAVISQKPSRDICQRGTSLTIQCQVDSQVTMMFWYRQQPGQSLTLIATANQGSEATYESGFVIDKFPISRPNLTFSTLTVSNMSPEDSSIYLCSVGDSYYGYTFGSGTRLTVV.

The V call is TRBV12-5, the J call TRBJ2-7, with 10 bases matching TRBD1. V lost 6 bases, J lost 1 base, and 6 bases stayed unmatched. This CDR3 has 15 amino acids. Per the germline V gene, CDR1 is LGHNT and CDR2 is FRNRAP. The CDR3 loop reads CASGAGTGVSYEQYF. The CDR3 DNA reads as TGTGCTAGTGGAGCCGGGACAGGGGTTTCCTACGAGCAGTACTTC.

This clone appeared a single time. The chain links TRBV2 to TRBJ2-5; TRBD1 agrees at 7 bases. The end of the DNA fits TRBJ2-7 better, so the J call may be wrong. The CDR3 totals 14 residues. Per the germline V gene, CDR1 is SNHLY and CDR2 is FYNNEI. This chain's CDR3 is CASRENRGPYEQYF. In nucleotides, the CDR3 is TGTGCCAGCAGGGAGAACAGGGGCCCCTACGAGCAGTACTTC.

This rearrangement joins TRBV25-1 to TRBJ2-7; 7 bases agree with TRBD1. The CDR3 covers 14 residues. Germline V gives CDR1 MGHDK, CDR2 SYGVNS. V was clipped by 1 base and J by 4 bases; unmatched bases: 4. The CDR3 sequence: CASSEWDSDYEQYF. In DNA, the CDR3 is TGTGCCAGCAGTGAATGGGACAGCGATTACGAGCAGTACTTC.

The genes are TRBV5-1 and TRBJ2-1; 8 bases line up with TRBD2. Unmatched junction bases numbered 7, after V lost 3 bases and J lost 8 bases. The CDR3 loop spans 14 amino acids. Germline V lookup: CDR1 SGHRS, CDR2 YFSETQ. CDR3 DNA: TGCGCCAGCAGCTACGGGGGGGGTACCGATGAGCAGTTCTTC. Translating it yields CASSYGGGTDEQFF.

The chain links TRBV18 to TRBJ1-1; D gene unclear. The CDR3 is made up of 14 amino acids. CDR1 is KGHSH and CDR2 is LQKENI in the germline V gene. V shed 3 bases and J shed 5 bases, with 13 bases lying between them. The CDR3 protein is CASSPAGGGTEAFF. The CDR3 region has the DNA TGTGCCAGCTCACCGGCCGGAGGAGGGACTGAAGCTTTCTTT.

V is TRBV7-2 and J is TRBJ2-7, with 9 bases that match TRBD2. Per germline, CDR1 SGHTA and CDR2 FQGNSA. Trimming at V came to 4 bases and at J to 6 bases, leaving 7 bases not matched to a gene. CDR3 size: 14 residues. CDR3 residues: CASSWGTSMGEQYF. The DNA for the CDR3 is TGTGCCAGCAGCTGGGGGACTAGCATGGGCGAGCAGTACTTC.

V and J are TRBV5-4 and TRBJ2-7; 10 nucleotides agree with TRBD1. The CDR3 consists of 15 residues. CDR1 is SGHNT, CDR2 YYREEE, per germline (reference sequence). V lost 4 bases, J lost 4 bases, and 8 bases stayed unmatched. The CDR3 DNA reads TGTGCCAGCAGCCTTGGGACAGGGGTTGGTTACGAGCAGTACTTC. As protein: CASSLGTGVGYEQYF.

The CDR3 sequence is CASSLTGDTQYF. As DNA, the CDR3 is TGTGCCAGCTCACTGACGGGGGATACGCAGTATTTT. This chain joins TRBV18 and TRBJ2-3; possibly TRBD2 for D (5 bases). Germline-derived CDR1 and CDR2 are KGHSH and LQKENI. V was cut by 4 bases and J by 6 bases, with 8 bases left in between. CDR3 size: 12 residues.

The chain is built from TRBV4-3 and TRBJ2-7; weak D call: TRBD1 (6 bases). The length of the CDR3 is 15 residues. Trimming took off 1 base at V and 3 bases at J, with 13 bases between the two ends. Germline CDR1 LGHNA, CDR2 YSLEER. CDR3 loop: CASSQAAGVSYEQYF. For the CDR3, the DNA is TGCGCCAGCAGCCAAGCGGCAGGGGTGAGCTACGAGCAGTACTTC.

V gene TRBV30 combines with J gene TRBJ2-3, with 7 positions matching TRBD1. The V gene's germline CDR1 is GTSNPN and CDR2 SVGIG (reference sequence). This CDR3 spans 15 amino acids. J was trimmed by 2 bases and V by 3 bases; bases with no gene match: 8. The DNA of the CDR3 is TGTGCCTGGAGCCACGGGACAGTTAACACAGATACGCAGTATTTT. This translates into CAWSHGTVNTDTQYF.

This rearrangement joins TRBV7-8 to TRBJ2-6, with a tentative D call TRBD2 (8 bases). This CDR3 spans 21 amino acids. Germline CDR1 SGHVS, CDR2 FQNEAQ. Deletions cut 7 bases from V and 0 bases from J, with 28 bases between. The CDR3 reads CASIPQGVAGLTSSGANVLTF. The CDR3 DNA is TGTGCCAGCATCCCTCAGGGGGTAGCGGGGCTAACAAGCTCTGGGGCCAACGTCCTGACTTTC. Complete variable domain (other parts from reference TRBV7-8 and TRBJ2-6): GAGVSQSPRYKVAKRGQDVALRCDPISGHVSLFWYQQALGQGPEFLTYFQNEAQLDKSGLPSDRFFAERPEGSVSTLKIQRTQQEDSAVYLCASIPQGVAGLTSSGANVLTFGAGSRLTVL.

This clone has a single count. The chain is built from TRBV6-1 and TRBJ2-3, with D possibly matching TRBD1 (5 bases). This CDR3 is built from 14 residues. The V gene's germline CDR1 is MNHNS and CDR2 SASEGT. The V and J ends lost 1 base and 1 base respectively, with 6 bases between them. The CDR3 loop reads CASSEVGGTDTQYF. The CDR3 region has the DNA TGTGCCAGCAGTGAAGTAGGGGGCACAGATACGCAGTATTTT.